This is a list of T cell receptor beta chains from one sample in a study of graft-versus-host responses after intestinal transplantation. Which antigens these TCRs recognize remains unknown. Sequenced by immunoSEQ multiplex PCR; TCRdb stores in-frame clones only, minus some. The table records approximately 97,000 clones, just under 95% of them present only once. The specimen comprised unstimulated CD8+ T cells sorted from spleen or lymph node cells, sampled before transplant. All receptors derive from a human donor who was the organ donor for an intestinal transplant. CDR3s include the opening cysteine and the closing phenylalanine or tryptophan. D genes are given only for firm matches.

V gene	J gene	D gene	CDR3 DNA	CDR3 protein
TRBV28	TRBJ1-2	-	TGTGCCAGCAGTTCCTCGGCAGGGGATGGCTACACCTTC	CASSSSAGDGYTF
TRBV5-6	TRBJ2-7	TRBD2	TGTGCCAGCAGCGGCCCGACAGCGGGGGTTTTCTACGAGCAGTACTTC	CASSGPTAGVFYEQYF
TRBV2	TRBJ1-4	TRBD1	TGTGCCAGCAGAAATCCGGGACAGGAGATTTTTGAAAAACTGTTTTTT	CASRNPGQEIFEKLFF
TRBV19	TRBJ2-1	TRBD2	TGTGCCAGTAGTGCTAGCGGGGGGGATGAGCAGTTCTTC	CASSASGGDEQFF
TRBV4-1	TRBJ1-2	-	TGCGCCAGCAGCCAAGGATTCGCTCCCTACAGAACTAACTATGGCTACACCTTC	CASSQGFAPYRTNYGYTF
TRBV7-3	TRBJ2-1	TRBD2	TGTGCCAGCAGCTTTAGCGGGAGTCATGAGCAGTTCTTC	CASSFSGSHEQFF
TRBV29-1	TRBJ1-1	-	TGCAGCGTTGAAGATGGAGACAGTAGGACTGAAGCTTTCTTT	CSVEDGDSRTEAFF
TRBV7-2	TRBJ2-1	TRBD2	TGTGCCAGCCGGGGGAGGACTAGCCCTTACAATGAGCAGTTCTTC	CASRGRTSPYNEQFF
TRBV2	TRBJ1-5	-	TGTGCCAGCAGTCTTATAGATCAGCCCCAGCATTTT	CASSLIDQPQHF
TRBV9	TRBJ2-1	TRBD2	TGTGCCAGCAGCCCCCAAGCGGGGAATTCCTACAATGAGCAGTTCTTC	CASSPQAGNSYNEQFF
TRBV5-4	TRBJ1-5	-	TGTGCCAGCAGACTAGATGGGGATTCCCCCGGGTTCCGGTGGTCCCAGCATTTT	CASRLDGDSPGFRWSQHF
TRBV6-5	TRBJ1-1	-	TGTGCCAGCAGCCACCTAGGGGGTATGAACACTGAAGCTTTCTTT	CASSHLGGMNTEAFF
TRBV6-5	TRBJ1-2	-	TGTGCCAGCGGCCAGGCAGGCGCTACTTATGGCTACACCTTC	CASGQAGATYGYTF
TRBV2	TRBJ2-7	-	TGTGCCAGCACCACGAGTTGGGGGGTTCATTCCTCCTACGAGCAGTACTTC	CASTTSWGVHSSYEQYF
TRBV5-6	TRBJ2-7	-	TGTGCCAGCAGCCCCGGATTGGGCAGGTCACCTAAGCAGTACTTC	CASSPGLGRSPKQYF
TRBV7-8	TRBJ2-1	-	TGTGCCAGCAGCTTAGGTCCGGCGGGATCCTACAATGAGCAGTTCTTC	CASSLGPAGSYNEQFF
TRBV27	TRBJ1-3	-	TGTGCCAGCAGCCCCGGCTCTGGAAACACCATATATTTT	CASSPGSGNTIYF
TRBV6-4	TRBJ2-1	-	TGTGCCAGCAGTGACGGTGCAGGGTTTGCTGAGCAGTTCTTC	CASSDGAGFAEQFF
TRBV7-9	TRBJ2-1	TRBD1	TGTGCCAGCAGCCAGCGGGACAGGGTTTACAATGAGCAGTTCTTC	CASSQRDRVYNEQFF
TRBV28	TRBJ1-1	-	TGTGCCAGCAGTCTTGGGGCGAACACTGAAGCTTTCTTT	CASSLGANTEAFF
TRBV5-4	TRBJ2-7	TRBD2	TGTGCCAGCAGCCCCCTGGCGGGGGGGTCTACCTACGAGCAGTACTTC	CASSPLAGGSTYEQYF
TRBV28	TRBJ2-4	-	TGTGCCAGCAGTTTGAGAAACATTCAGTACTTC	CASSLRNIQYF
TRBV7-9	TRBJ1-1	-	TGTGCCAGCAGCTCCTCAATCCCCAGTTGGGCACTCACCAACACTGAAGCTTTCTTT	CASSSSIPSWALTNTEAFF
TRBV5-4	TRBJ2-6	TRBD1	TGTGCCAGCAGCTTGGCGGGACAGGGGGCGCCGTGGGCTGGGGCCAACGTCCTGACTTTC	CASSLAGQGAPWAGANVLTF
TRBV4-1	TRBJ2-7	-	TGCGCCAGCAGCCAAGATCCAGAAACCTACGAGCAGTACTTC	CASSQDPETYEQYF